The clone carrying this TCR beta chain has ten or more counts. RNA transcripts provided the source from which TCR beta CDR3 regions were amplified. Using the HTBI primer set, a first-round RT-PCR was run on the TCR CDR3. TCRdb redid the calling of the multiplex PCR reads with MiXCR, one entry per CDR3 protein. The repertoire consists of hundreds of thousands of distinct CDR3 sequences, with roughly 46% occurring once and the leading ten covering approximately 8.2%. The authors deemed Graves' hyperthyroidism stable absent ophthalmopathy progression within 18 months. The CDR3 is 15 residues long. Trimming removed 6 bases from V and 0 bases from J, with 12 bases in between. In germline, CDR1 is ENHRY, CDR2 SYGVKD. The sample belongs to a study of T cells in Graves' hyperthyroidism and ophthalmopathy.

The genes are TRBV10-3 and TRBJ1-3; D unresolved. Sequencing input: peripheral blood or thyroid tissue (not recorded which). The TCR comes from a young woman with Graves' hyperthyroidism. In nucleotides, the CDR3 is TGTGCCATCAGATCTCCGGAGCGCTCTGGAAACACCATATATTTT. Its protein product is CAIRSPERSGNTIYF.